This record looks at one T cell receptor beta chain sequence and its context. The antigen it recognizes is unknown. Base qualities are not at hand, and no much larger clone is one base apart. The data are from a study of OX40 agonist ivuxolimab in advanced cancers. In terms of the full investigation: The costimulatory receptor OX40 (CD134) was targeted by ivuxolimab, a fully human IgG2 agonistic monoclonal antibody. Intravenous ivuxolimab was administered to patients every 2 weeks at six dose levels: 0.01, 0.1, 0.3, 1.5, 3 and 10 mg/kg. Of the approximately 54 dose-escalation patients, hepatocellular carcinoma was present in about 20, melanoma in approximately 15, renal cell carcinoma in 9 and head and neck cancer in 9. The dose-escalation cohort was roughly 80% male with a mean age of about 60 years, ranging from about 23 to 85. Prior anti-PD-1, anti-PD-L1 or anti-CTLA-4 therapy was permitted, and approximately 39% of dose-escalation patients had received checkpoint inhibitors. Three dose-escalation patients achieved partial responses, one with hepatocellular carcinoma and two with cutaneous melanoma. Peripheral TCRbeta sequencing was intended to test whether TCR sequence diversity was altered and clonal T-cell expansion was caused by ivuxolimab. The paper covers the monotherapy dose-escalation part of the phase I ivuxolimab trial, which included N ≈ 57 patients. Overall study results and their limits: On average, CD8+ T cells showed more expanded clones than CD4+ T cells after ivuxolimab. The antigen specificity of the clonally expanded peripheral T cells was not determined. In the 0.1-3.0 mg/kg groups, partial responders were among the patients with the lowest normalized peripheral clonal expansion, particularly in CD8+ T cells. At doses from 0.1 to 3.0 mg/kg, clonal expansion was seen in both CD4+ and CD8+ blood T cells between baseline and week 6. Low levels of normalized T-cell clonal expansion were also seen in some patients who did not respond.

For sequencing of the TCRbeta CDR3 region, genomic DNA was extracted from the sorted cells. TCRbeta CDR3 regions were sequenced using the immunoSEQ Assay. The immuneACCESS repertoire file appears here via TCRdb, limited to in-frame rearrangements. These files lack a portion of the clones; in checked studies, under half of the deficit traces to unresolved V genes, and the cause of the others is not known. The sample contains fewer than 140,000 clones, about nine tenths of them found a single time. The ten largest clonotypes hold 0.48% of the sample. The trial excluded patients who had a history of autoimmune disease or who were on systemic immunosuppression. Peripheral blood for TCR sequencing was drawn from every dose cohort at baseline, at cycle 4 day 1 and at cycle 7 day 1. The samples were drawn from a first-in-human, open-label, multicenter phase I dose-escalation trial of ivuxolimab. Adults with locally advanced or metastatic melanoma, renal cell carcinoma, hepatocellular carcinoma or head and neck squamous cell carcinoma were enrolled in the trial. CD4+ and CD8+ T cells were sorted separately from peripheral blood before TCR sequencing.

Trimming takes 0 bases from V and 8 bases from J, and the germline ends sit 11 bases apart. The germline V gene specifies LGHNA as CDR1 and YNFKEQ as CDR2. CDR3 length: 14 amino acids, cysteine to phenylalanine. Just the 42-base CDR3 DNA is kept, in frame starting at base 1. This sequence uses TRBV4-2 and TRBJ1-3; a confident D gene designation cannot be given. This specimen was CD4+ or CD8+ T cells sorted from blood, taken in a trial of the OX40 agonist ivuxolimab. The clonotype comes from an adult with an advanced solid tumor such as melanoma, head and neck, liver or kidney cancer. The DNA is TGTGCCAGCAGCCAAGATCAATCCTTGGACACCATATATTTT. It specifies CASSQDQSLDTIYF.